These 15 T cell receptor beta chains originate from one sample sequenced in a study of cytomegalovirus exposure and HLA in healthy donors. PCR was performed using 60 Vbeta and 13 Jbeta primers. Some clones are missing from TCRdb's copy, which holds only in-frame ones; the method was immunoSEQ multiplex PCR. The repertoire holds approximately 110,000 clones, with roughly 74% as singletons. The sample was PBMCs. The receptors derive from a woman between 45 and 65 years old in good health and CMV-seropositive.

This clone was counted many times. This chain connects TRBV6-5 to TRBJ1-5, with 8 bases matching TRBD1. This CDR3 spans 15 amino acids. J lost 0 bases, V lost 4 bases, and 2 bases had no gene match. From germline, CDR1 is MNHEY and CDR2 SVGAGI. This CDR3 reads CASSWDRNSNQPQHF. The CDR3 DNA reads TGTGCCAGCAGTTGGGACAGGAATAGCAATCAGCCCCAGCATTTT.

V usage is TRBV30 and J usage is TRBJ1-1, with D possibly matching TRBD1 (5 bases). This CDR3 comprises 14 residues. V was trimmed by 2 bases and J by 5 bases, leaving 15 bases between them. Looked up from germline, CDR1 is GTSNPN and CDR2 is SVGIG (reference sequence). In DNA, the CDR3 is TGTGCCTGGAGTCCCCAATCCGGGGGAACTGAAGCTTTCTTT. Its protein product is CAWSPQSGGTEAFF.

The chain employs TRBV7-9 and TRBJ1-2; weak D call: TRBD1 (5 bases). Germline CDR1 SEHNR, CDR2 FQNEAQ (reference sequence). Trimming left V 1 base short and J 0 bases short, with 9 bases between. The CDR3 is 15 residues long. CDR3 nucleotide sequence: TGTGCCAGCAGCTTAGAATGGACAACTAACTATGGCTACACCTTC. Protein product: CASSLEWTTNYGYTF.

The chain carries TRBV28 and TRBJ1-2; maybe TRBD1 (5 bases). Germline loops: CDR1 MDHEN, CDR2 SYDVKM. Trimming removed 4 bases at V and 4 bases at J, with 13 bases between. The CDR3 consists of 14 residues. Here the CDR3 reads CASSYGAGGYGYTF. The CDR3 DNA reads as TGTGCCAGCAGTTACGGGGCGGGGGGCTATGGCTACACCTTC.

The chain uses TRBV9 and TRBJ2-7, with 8 nucleotides matching TRBD2. The ends lost 4 bases at V and 5 bases at J; junction bases unmatched: 11. Germline CDR1 is SGDLS and CDR2 is YYNGEE. The CDR3 extends over 15 amino acids. The CDR3 region has the DNA TGTGCCAGCAGCCCGGGGGGGACACTTTCCCACGAGCAGTACTTC. Its protein product is CASSPGGTLSHEQYF.

The chain uses TRBV9 and TRBJ2-5; TRBD2 matches at 8 bases. Germline lookup yields CDR1 SGDLS and CDR2 YYNGEE. This CDR3 is 15 amino acids long. The ends lost 4 bases at V and 5 bases at J; junction bases unmatched: 10. Here the CDR3 reads CASSPGGVAGETQYF. CDR3 bases: TGTGCCAGCAGCCCTGGGGGAGTAGCGGGGGAGACCCAGTACTTC.

The rearrangement uses TRBV6-6 and TRBJ2-3; tentative D call: TRBD1 (5 bases). V lost 2 bases, J lost 2 bases, and 14 bases lay in between. This CDR3 has 16 residues. CDR1 and CDR2 from the germline V gene are MNHNY and SVGAGI (reference sequence). The CDR3: CASSYPKQDNTDTQYF. CDR3 sequence (DNA): TGTGCCAGCAGTTACCCTAAACAGGACAACACAGATACGCAGTATTTT.

The rearrangement links TRBV18 to TRBJ2-3, with 10 positions matching TRBD2. The V segment lost 6 bases and the J segment 1 base; nucleotides outside the gene matches: 7. Germline loops: CDR1 KGHSH, CDR2 LQKENI. The CDR3 is made up of 16 amino acids. The CDR3: CASSPPLAGGTDTQYF. The CDR3 DNA reads TGTGCCAGCTCTCCCCCCCTAGCGGGGGGCACAGATACGCAGTATTTT.

The chain joins TRBV25-1 to TRBJ2-3, with 8 nucleotides matching TRBD1. V shed 7 bases, J shed 2 bases, and the junction held 8 bases outside the gene matches. CDR1 is MGHDK, CDR2 SYGVNS, per germline. The CDR3 is made up of 15 amino acids. The CDR3 DNA follows: TGTGCCAGCAAAAAAGGGACAGGTCTCACAGATACGCAGTATTTT. This gives the protein CASKKGTGLTDTQYF.

V usage is TRBV5-6 and J usage is TRBJ1-4; D is undetermined. Germline CDR1 SGHDT, CDR2 YYEEEE. The length of the CDR3 is 15 residues. V was cut by 4 bases and J by 3 bases, with 13 bases left in between. CDR3 loop: CASSPSGQPNEKLFF. DNA for the CDR3: TGTGCCAGCAGCCCCAGCGGGCAGCCTAATGAAAAACTGTTTTTT.

This clone was counted a few times. J is TRBJ1-6 and V is TRBV4-1; D is perhaps TRBD1 (5 bases). This CDR3 is built from 15 residues. CDR1 MGHRA and CDR2 YSYEKL come from the germline V gene. V was pared by 1 base and J by 7 bases, with 11 bases between. The CDR3 nucleotides are TGCGCCAGCAGCCAAGTTGGGGCTAAAAATTCACCCCTCCACTTT. Its translation: CASSQVGAKNSPLHF.

The chain uses TRBV5-5 and TRBJ1-1; 7 bases are a match to TRBD1. With 2 bases clipped from V and 2 bases from J, the junction kept 6 bases outside the gene matches. This CDR3 is 15 amino acids long. The V gene's germline CDR1 is SGHKS and CDR2 YYEKEE (reference sequence). The CDR3 sequence: CASSFRDSINTEAFF. Written as DNA, the CDR3 is TGTGCCAGCAGCTTTCGGGACAGCATCAACACTGAAGCTTTCTTT.

This clone occurred a few times. The chain links TRBV6-6 to TRBJ1-3; 7 nucleotides match TRBD1. The junction had 7 bases not matched to a gene; V was cut back by 3 bases and J by 2 bases. CDR1 is MNHNY and CDR2 is SVGAGI in the germline V gene (reference sequence). The CDR3 consists of 16 residues. CDR3 DNA: TGTGCCAGCAGTTATTATACAGGGGAAGCTGGAAACACCATATATTTT. This sequence encodes CASSYYTGEAGNTIYF.

CDR3 DNA sequence: TGTGCCAGTAGTCTTACCTCGCCAGGGACTGGGGCCAACGTCCTGACTTTC. The encoded protein is CASSLTSPGTGANVLTF. The chain couples TRBV19 to TRBJ2-6; TRBD1 is a possible D gene (5 bases). Germline CDR1 reads LNHDA; CDR2 reads SQIVND (reference sequence). V was pared by 5 bases and J by 2 bases, with 16 bases between. The CDR3 is made up of 17 amino acids.

V and J are TRBV6-6 and TRBJ1-4, with 9 bases aligning to TRBD1. The V gene's germline CDR1 is MNHNY and CDR2 SVGAGI (reference sequence). V shed 6 bases, J shed 2 bases, and the junction held 4 bases outside the gene matches. The CDR3 sequence is 15 residues long. The CDR3 loop reads CASRKQGATNEKLFF. The DNA for the CDR3 is TGTGCCAGCAGAAAACAGGGGGCGACTAATGAAAAACTGTTTTTT.